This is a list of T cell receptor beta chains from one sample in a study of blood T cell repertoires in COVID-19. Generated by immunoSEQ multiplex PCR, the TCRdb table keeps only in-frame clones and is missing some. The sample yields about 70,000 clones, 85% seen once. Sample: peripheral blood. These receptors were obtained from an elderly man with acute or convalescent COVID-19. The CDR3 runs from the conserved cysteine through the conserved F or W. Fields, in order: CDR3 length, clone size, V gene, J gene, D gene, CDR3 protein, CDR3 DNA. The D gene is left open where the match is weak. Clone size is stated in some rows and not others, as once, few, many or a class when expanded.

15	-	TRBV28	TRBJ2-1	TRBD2	CASTPGGRADNEQFF	TGTGCCAGCACCCCGGGAGGGAGGGCAGATAATGAGCAGTTCTTC
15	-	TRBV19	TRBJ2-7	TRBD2	CASSMGLAGSYEQYF	TGTGCCAGTAGTATGGGTCTAGCGGGCAGCTACGAGCAGTACTTC
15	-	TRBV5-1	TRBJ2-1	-	CASSSGGTVANEQFF	TGCGCCAGCAGCTCGGGGGGGACAGTCGCTAATGAGCAGTTCTTC
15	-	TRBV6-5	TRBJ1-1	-	CASSYSVWGDTEAFF	TGTGCCAGCAGTTACTCGGTATGGGGGGACACTGAAGCTTTCTTT
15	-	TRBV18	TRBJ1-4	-	CASSREQGWNEKLFF	TGTGCCAGCTCACGTGAACAGGGATGGAATGAAAAACTGTTTTTT
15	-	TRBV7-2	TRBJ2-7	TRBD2	CASSLVGSGVYEQYF	TGTGCCAGCAGCTTAGTTGGCAGCGGGGTCTACGAGCAGTACTTC
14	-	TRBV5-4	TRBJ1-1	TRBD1	CASKAGTGMIEAFF	TGTGCCAGCAAAGCCGGGACAGGAATGATTGAGGCTTTCTTT
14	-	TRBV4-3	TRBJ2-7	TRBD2	CASSQDAGGDEQYF	TGCGCCAGCAGCCAAGATGCGGGGGGAGATGAGCAGTACTTC
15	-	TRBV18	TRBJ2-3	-	CASSPAQGISDTQYF	TGTGCCAGCTCACCAGCACAGGGAATCTCAGATACGCAGTATTTT
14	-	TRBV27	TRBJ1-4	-	CASSLRATNEKLFF	TGTGCCAGCAGTTTAAGAGCAACTAATGAAAAACTGTTTTTT
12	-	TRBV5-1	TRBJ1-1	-	CASSYTSGKAFF	TGCGCCAGCAGCTATACATCCGGGAAGGCTTTCTTT
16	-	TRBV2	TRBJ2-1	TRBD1	CASSGQGLSSYNEQFF	TGTGCCAGCAGTGGACAGGGGCTTAGCTCCTACAATGAGCAGTTCTTC
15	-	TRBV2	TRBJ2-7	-	CASSGNGGSSGEQYF	TGTGCCAGCAGTGGGAACGGCGGATCGTCGGGGGAGCAGTACTTC
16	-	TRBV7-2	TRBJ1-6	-	CASSLAQPQVNSPLHF	TGTGCCAGCAGCTTAGCCCAGCCCCAGGTTAATTCACCCCTCCACTTT
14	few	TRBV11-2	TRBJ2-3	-	CASSLFRALDTQYF	TGTGCCAGCAGCTTGTTCAGGGCCTTAGATACGCAGTATTTT
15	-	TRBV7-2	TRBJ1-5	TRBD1	CASSRGQSQGQPQHF	TGTGCCAGCAGCCGGGGACAGAGCCAAGGACAGCCCCAGCATTTT
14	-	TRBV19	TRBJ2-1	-	CASSKTGLNNEQFF	TGTGCCAGTAGTAAGACAGGCCTTAACAATGAGCAGTTCTTC
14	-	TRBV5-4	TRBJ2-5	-	CASSLDSKQETQYF	TGTGCCAGCAGCTTGGACTCAAAACAAGAGACCCAGTACTTC
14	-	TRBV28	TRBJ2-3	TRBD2	CASSLAGELGTQYF	TGTGCCAGCAGTTTAGCGGGGGAGCTAGGTACGCAGTATTTT
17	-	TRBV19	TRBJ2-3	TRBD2	CASRQPGLGSSTDTQYF	TGTGCCAGTAGGCAACCGGGACTAGGGTCTAGCACAGATACGCAGTATTTT
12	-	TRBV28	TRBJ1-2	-	CASSPVNYGYTF	TGTGCCAGCAGTCCCGTCAACTATGGCTACACCTTC
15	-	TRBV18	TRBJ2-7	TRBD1	CASSPPALQGDEQYF	TGTGCCAGCTCACCACCGGCCCTACAGGGGGACGAGCAGTACTTC
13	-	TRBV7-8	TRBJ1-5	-	CASSLKQKQPQHF	TGTGCCAGCAGCTTGAAACAAAAGCAGCCCCAGCATTTT
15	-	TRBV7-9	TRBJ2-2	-	CASSEPAGVPGELFF	TGTGCCAGCAGCGAACCCGCAGGGGTCCCCGGGGAGCTGTTTTTT
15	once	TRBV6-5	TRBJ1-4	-	CASSYHGVTNEKLFF	TGTGCCAGCAGTTACCACGGGGTAACTAATGAAAAACTGTTTTTT
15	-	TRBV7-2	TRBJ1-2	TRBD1	CASSPRTGRDYGYTF	TGTGCCAGCAGCCCCCGGACAGGGAGAGACTATGGCTACACCTTC
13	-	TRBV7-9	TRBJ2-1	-	CASSSRRGGEQFF	TGTGCCAGCAGCTCTCGTCGAGGAGGCGAGCAGTTCTTC
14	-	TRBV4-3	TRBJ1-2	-	CASSQGQGFRGYTF	TGCGCCAGCAGCCAAGGCCAGGGGTTTCGTGGCTACACCTTC
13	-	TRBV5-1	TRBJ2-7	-	CASSLDGLYEQYF	TGCGCCAGCAGCTTGGATGGGCTCTACGAGCAGTACTTC
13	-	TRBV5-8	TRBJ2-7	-	CASSLMGRGEQYF	TGTGCCAGCAGCTTGATGGGGAGAGGCGAGCAGTACTTC
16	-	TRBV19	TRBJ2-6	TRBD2	CASSPLGEGKANVLTF	TGTGCCAGTAGTCCCCTCGGGGAGGGGAAGGCCAACGTCCTGACTTTC
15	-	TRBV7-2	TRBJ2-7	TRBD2	CASSPSSGSVNEQYF	TGTGCCAGCAGCCCCTCTAGCGGGAGTGTCAACGAGCAGTACTTC
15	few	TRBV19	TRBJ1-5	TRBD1	CASSIQGASNQPQHF	TGTGCCAGTAGCATACAGGGGGCAAGCAATCAGCCCCAGCATTTT
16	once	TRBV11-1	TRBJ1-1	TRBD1	CASSSRTGKKPTEAFF	TGTGCCAGCAGCTCTAGGACAGGGAAGAAGCCCACTGAAGCTTTCTTT
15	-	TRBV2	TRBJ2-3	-	CASSDSRGGTDTQYF	TGTGCCAGCAGTGACTCTCGCGGGGGCACAGATACGCAGTATTTT
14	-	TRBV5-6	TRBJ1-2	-	CASSQGQPNYGYTF	TGTGCCAGCAGCCAAGGACAGCCCAACTATGGCTACACCTTC
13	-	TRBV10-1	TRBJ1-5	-	CASSDSCNQPQHF	TGCGCCAGCAGCGACAGTTGTAATCAGCCCCAGCATTTT
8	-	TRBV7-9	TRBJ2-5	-	CATKTQYF	TGTGCCACCAAGACCCAGTACTTC
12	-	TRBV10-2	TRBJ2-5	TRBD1	CASSSPGGTQYF	TGCGCCAGCAGTTCGCCAGGGGGGACCCAGTACTTC
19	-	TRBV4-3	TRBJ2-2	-	CASSQDGLRLAENTGELFF	TGCGCCAGCAGCCAAGATGGCCTCCGGCTAGCTGAGAACACCGGGGAGCTGTTTTTT
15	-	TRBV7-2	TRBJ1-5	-	CASSLARDWGGPQHF	TGTGCCAGCAGCTTAGCGAGGGACTGGGGGGGGCCCCAGCATTTT
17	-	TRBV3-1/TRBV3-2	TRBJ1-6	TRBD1	CASRQGTVYSYNSPLHF	TGTGCCAGCAGACAGGGGACAGTCTACTCCTATAATTCACCCCTCCACTTT
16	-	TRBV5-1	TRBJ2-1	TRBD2	CASSAALLAGADEQFF	TGCGCCAGCAGCGCGGCCCTACTAGCGGGAGCTGATGAGCAGTTCTTC
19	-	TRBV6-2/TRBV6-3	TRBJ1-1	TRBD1	CASSYTVQQGAYGNTEAFF	TGTGCCAGCAGTTACACCGTCCAACAGGGGGCTTATGGGAACACTGAAGCTTTCTTT
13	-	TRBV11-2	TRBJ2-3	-	CASSFTRTDTQYF	TGTGCCAGCAGCTTCACAAGAACAGATACGCAGTATTTT
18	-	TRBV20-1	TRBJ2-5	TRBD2	CSASDSGGALGYQETQYF	TGCAGTGCTAGTGATAGCGGGGGGGCTTTAGGGTACCAAGAGACCCAGTACTTC
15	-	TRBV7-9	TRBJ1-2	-	CASSLAQGHLYGYTF	TGTGCCAGCAGCTTAGCGCAGGGACATCTATATGGCTACACCTTC
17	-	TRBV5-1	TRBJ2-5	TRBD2	CASSSSQRGSRQETQYF	TGCGCCAGCAGCTCCTCACAGCGGGGGTCGAGACAAGAGACCCAGTACTTC
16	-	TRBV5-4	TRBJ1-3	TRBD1	CASSLDNRGSGNTIYF	TGTGCCAGCAGCTTGGACAACAGGGGCTCTGGAAACACCATATATTTT
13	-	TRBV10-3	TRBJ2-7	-	CAISRDRVNEQYF	TGTGCCATCAGCCGGGATAGGGTGAACGAGCAGTACTTC
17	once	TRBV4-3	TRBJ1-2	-	CASSQAGRGRSGPGYTF	TGCGCCAGCAGCCAAGCGGGCAGGGGTCGCTCTGGGCCTGGCTACACCTTC
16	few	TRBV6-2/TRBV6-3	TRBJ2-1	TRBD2	CASSYQLAGVMNEQFF	TGTGCCAGCAGTTACCAACTAGCGGGAGTAATGAATGAGCAGTTCTTC
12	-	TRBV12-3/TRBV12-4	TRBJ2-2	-	CASSPSPGELFF	TGTGCCAGCAGCCCTTCTCCCGGGGAGCTGTTTTTT
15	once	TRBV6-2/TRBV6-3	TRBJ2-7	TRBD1	CASSWRDRGSDEQYF	TGTGCCAGCAGCTGGAGGGACAGGGGATCGGACGAGCAGTACTTC
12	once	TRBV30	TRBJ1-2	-	CAWDGQYYGYTF	TGTGCCTGGGACGGACAGTATTATGGCTACACCTTC
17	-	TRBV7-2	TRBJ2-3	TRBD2	CASSLEGTSYATDTQYF	TGTGCCAGCAGCTTAGAAGGGACTAGCTATGCTACAGATACGCAGTATTTT
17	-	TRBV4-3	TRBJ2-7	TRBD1	CASSQEAVLRGSYEQYF	TGCGCCAGCAGCCAAGAAGCAGTGCTCAGGGGGAGCTACGAGCAGTACTTC
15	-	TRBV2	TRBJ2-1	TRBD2	CASSSGTSANNEQFF	TGTGCCAGCAGTTCCGGGACTAGCGCCAACAATGAGCAGTTCTTC